Here is one TCR beta chain with its context. Its antigen is currently unknown. The data belong to a study of cytomegalovirus exposure and HLA in healthy donors. Notes on the study in general: Later analysis identified about 17,000 TCR beta sequences associated with HLA alleles, using a false discovery rate threshold of 0.05. Testing in vitro showed a few CMV-associated chains specific for CMV antigens. Sequences of the TCR beta chain were said to predict the HLA-A and HLA-B alleles of most subjects accurately.

Both 60 Vbeta primers and 13 Jbeta primers went into the PCR. Libraries were prepared by immunoSEQ multiplex PCR; TCRdb keeps only in-frame clonotypes and omits some of them. The profile covers around 140,000 clones, with around 73% appearing a single time and over 2.5% taken by the ten largest. V was trimmed by 0 bases and J by 8 bases, leaving 7 bases between them. The CDR3 length is 11 residues. Germline V lookup: CDR1 GTSNPN, CDR2 SVGIG (reference sequence). This chain connects TRBV30 to TRBJ1-1, with no clear D. The source of this sequence is a female donor in good health and CMV-seronegative. The sequencing sample was made of PBMCs. The CDR3 sequence: CAWSVGSEAFF. Written as DNA, the CDR3 is TGTGCCTGGAGTGTCGGGAGCGAAGCTTTCTTT.